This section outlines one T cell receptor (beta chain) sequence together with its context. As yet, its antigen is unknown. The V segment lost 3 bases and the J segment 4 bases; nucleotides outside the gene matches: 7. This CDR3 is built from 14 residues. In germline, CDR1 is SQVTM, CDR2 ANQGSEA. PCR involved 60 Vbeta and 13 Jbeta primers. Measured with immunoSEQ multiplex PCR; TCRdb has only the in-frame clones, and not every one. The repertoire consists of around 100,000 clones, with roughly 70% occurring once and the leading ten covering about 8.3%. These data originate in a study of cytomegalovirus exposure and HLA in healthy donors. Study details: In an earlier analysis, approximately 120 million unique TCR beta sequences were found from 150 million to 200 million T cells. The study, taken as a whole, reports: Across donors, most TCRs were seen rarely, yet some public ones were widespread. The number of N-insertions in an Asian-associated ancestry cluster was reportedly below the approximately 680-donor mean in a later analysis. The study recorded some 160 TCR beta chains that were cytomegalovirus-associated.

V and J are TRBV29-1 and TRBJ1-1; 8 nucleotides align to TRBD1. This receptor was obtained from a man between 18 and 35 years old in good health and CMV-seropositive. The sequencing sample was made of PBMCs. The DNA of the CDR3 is TGCAGCGTTGAGGAGGACAGGGTAGGCACTGAAGCTTTCTTT. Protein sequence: CSVEEDRVGTEAFF.